This is a list of T cell receptor beta chains from one sample in a study of cytomegalovirus exposure and HLA in healthy donors. Libraries were prepared by immunoSEQ multiplex PCR; TCRdb keeps only in-frame clonotypes and omits some of them. The repertoire holds about 82,000 clones, 9.5% to 13% seen once, with approximately 25% in the top ten. The sequenced sample was PBMCs. Receptor source: a man between 60 and 75 years old in good health and CMV-seropositive. Each CDR3 is given with its conserved first and last residue. Fields, in order: clone size, CDR3 length, J gene, D gene, V gene, CDR3 protein, CDR3 DNA. A D gene is named only where the DNA matches it firmly. Size is stated for part of the rows, as once, few or many counts, or as a class when the clone is expanded.

-,14,TRBJ2-3,TRBD2,TRBV9,CASSLGLAGDTQYF,TGTGCCAGCAGCCTCGGACTAGCGGGAGATACGCAGTATTTT
-,13,TRBJ1-2,-,TRBV30,CAWTASREGGYTF,TGTGCCTGGACGGCTAGTAGGGAGGGAGGCTACACCTTC
few,14,TRBJ2-1,TRBD1,TRBV25-1,CASSYGQGNNEQFF,TGTGCCAGCAGTTACGGACAGGGTAACAATGAGCAGTTCTTC
few,15,TRBJ2-2,TRBD1,TRBV11-2,CASSLSRGPTGELFF,TGTGCCAGCAGCCTATCTAGGGGGCCGACCGGGGAGCTGTTTTTT
once,14,TRBJ2-5,TRBD1,TRBV6-1,CASIEDRGPWEQYF,TGTGCCAGCATCGAGGACAGGGGGCCGTGGGAGCAGTACTTC
few,15,TRBJ2-5,TRBD2,TRBV28,CASSFGPSGQETQYF,TGTGCCAGCAGTTTCGGCCCTAGCGGTCAAGAGACCCAGTACTTC
few,16,TRBJ2-2,-,TRBV6-4,CASSDSRGSETGELFF,TGTGCCAGCAGTGACTCCAGGGGTTCGGAAACCGGGGAGCTGTTTTTT
few,14,TRBJ1-1,-,TRBV5-1,CASSFGPGGTEAFF,TGCGCCAGCAGCTTCGGTCCGGGAGGGACTGAAGCTTTCTTT
few,15,TRBJ1-4,TRBD1,TRBV15,CATRQGLTTNEKLFF,TGTGCCACCCGACAGGGGCTTACAACTAATGAAAAACTGTTTTTT
few,17,TRBJ2-5,TRBD2,TRBV4-1,CASSQGRSSGGGETQYF,TGCGCCAGCAGCCAAGGTCGGTCTAGCGGGGGAGGGGAGACCCAGTACTTC
-,14,TRBJ2-5,TRBD2,TRBV11-2,CASSLGSGRETQYF,TGTGCCAGCAGCTTAGGTAGCGGGAGAGAGACCCAGTACTTC
few,16,TRBJ2-1,-,TRBV29-1,CSVEAVTVNSYNEQFF,TGCAGCGTTGAAGCGGTTACGGTGAACTCCTACAATGAGCAGTTCTTC
few,15,TRBJ2-7,TRBD1,TRBV28,CASRQTGKTSYEQYF,TGTGCCAGCAGGCAGACAGGGAAGACCTCCTACGAGCAGTACTTC
few,17,TRBJ2-5,TRBD1,TRBV19,CASSIGTVGQGFKTQYF,TGTGCCAGTAGTATAGGGACGGTAGGACAGGGCTTTAAGACCCAGTACTTC